This note documents a single TCR beta chain sequence. Patients at the Seattle site were enrolled during active infection and followed longitudinally. These data are taken from a study of blood T cell repertoires in COVID-19. V dropped 7 bases and J dropped 0; count of bases not matched to a gene: 7. Germline CDR1 reads SGHTS; CDR2 reads YDEGEE. This CDR3 has 16 residues. Sequencing used immunoSEQ multiplex PCR; TCRdb keeps in-frame clones, though not all of them. Of over 250,000 clones listed, over 80% are singletons. The TCR was taken from a woman between 65 and 79 years old with COVID-19, enrolled during active disease. The J gene is TRBJ1-3, the V gene TRBV5-8; the match to TRBD1 covers 10 bases. The specimen was peripheral blood. Written as DNA, the CDR3 is TGTGCCAGCGGACAGGGGGTACTCCCCTCTGGAAACACCATATATTTT. It yields the protein CASGQGVLPSGNTIYF.